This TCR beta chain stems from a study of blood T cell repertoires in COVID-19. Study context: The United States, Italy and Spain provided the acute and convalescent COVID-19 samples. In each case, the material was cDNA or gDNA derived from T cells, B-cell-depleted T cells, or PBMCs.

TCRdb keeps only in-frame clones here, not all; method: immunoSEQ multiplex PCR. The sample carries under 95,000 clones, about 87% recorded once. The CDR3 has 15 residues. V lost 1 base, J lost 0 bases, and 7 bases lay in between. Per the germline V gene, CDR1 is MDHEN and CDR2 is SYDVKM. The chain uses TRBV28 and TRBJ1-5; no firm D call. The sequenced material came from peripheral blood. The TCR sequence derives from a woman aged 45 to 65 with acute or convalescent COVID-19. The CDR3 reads CASSLSTNSNQPQHF. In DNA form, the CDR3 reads TGTGCCAGCAGTTTATCGACAAATAGCAATCAGCCCCAGCATTTT.